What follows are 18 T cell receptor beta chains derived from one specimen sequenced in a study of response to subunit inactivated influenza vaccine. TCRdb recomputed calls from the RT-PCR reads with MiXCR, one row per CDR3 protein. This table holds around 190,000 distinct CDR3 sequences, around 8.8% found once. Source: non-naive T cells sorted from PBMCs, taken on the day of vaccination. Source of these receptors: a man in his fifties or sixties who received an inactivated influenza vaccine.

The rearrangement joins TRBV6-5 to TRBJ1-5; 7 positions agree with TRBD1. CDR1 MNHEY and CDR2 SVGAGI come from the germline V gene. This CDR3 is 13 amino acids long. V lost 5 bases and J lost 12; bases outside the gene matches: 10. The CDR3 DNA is TGTGCCAGCAGTAACACAGGGGCGGGGCTCCAGCATTTT. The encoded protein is CASSNTGAGLQHF.

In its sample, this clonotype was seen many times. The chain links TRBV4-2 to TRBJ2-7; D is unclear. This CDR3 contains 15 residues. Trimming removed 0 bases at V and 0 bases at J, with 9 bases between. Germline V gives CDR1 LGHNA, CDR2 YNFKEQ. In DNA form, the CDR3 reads TGTGCCAGCAGCCAAGATCTTTCCTCCTCCTACGAGCAGTACTTC. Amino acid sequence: CASSQDLSSSYEQYF.

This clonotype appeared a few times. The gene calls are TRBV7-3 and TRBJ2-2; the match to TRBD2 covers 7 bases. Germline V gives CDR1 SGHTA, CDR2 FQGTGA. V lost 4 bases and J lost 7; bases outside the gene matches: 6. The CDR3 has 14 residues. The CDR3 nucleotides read TGTGCCAGCAGCTCGGCGGGAGCGGTCGGGGAGCTGTTTTTT. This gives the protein CASSSAGAVGELFF.

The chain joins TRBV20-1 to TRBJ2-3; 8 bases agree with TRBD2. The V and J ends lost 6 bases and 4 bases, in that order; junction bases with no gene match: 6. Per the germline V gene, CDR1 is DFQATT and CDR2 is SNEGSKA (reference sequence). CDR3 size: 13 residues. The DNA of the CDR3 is TGCAGTGCCCCGGGACTAGTGCCAGATACGCAGTATTTT. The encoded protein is CSAPGLVPDTQYF.

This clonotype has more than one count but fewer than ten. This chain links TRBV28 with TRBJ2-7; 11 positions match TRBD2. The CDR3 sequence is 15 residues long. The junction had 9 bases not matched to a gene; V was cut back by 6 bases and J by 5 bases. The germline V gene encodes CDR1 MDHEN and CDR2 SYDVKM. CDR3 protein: CASRPSLAGVHEQYF. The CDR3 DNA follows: TGTGCCAGCAGACCCTCACTAGCGGGAGTGCACGAGCAGTACTTC.

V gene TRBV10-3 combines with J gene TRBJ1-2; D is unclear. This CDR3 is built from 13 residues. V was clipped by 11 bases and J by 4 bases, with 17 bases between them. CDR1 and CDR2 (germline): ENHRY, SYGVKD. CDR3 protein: CAVAREQGYGYTF. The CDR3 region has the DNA TGTGCCGTAGCGAGGGAGCAAGGCTATGGCTACACCTTC.

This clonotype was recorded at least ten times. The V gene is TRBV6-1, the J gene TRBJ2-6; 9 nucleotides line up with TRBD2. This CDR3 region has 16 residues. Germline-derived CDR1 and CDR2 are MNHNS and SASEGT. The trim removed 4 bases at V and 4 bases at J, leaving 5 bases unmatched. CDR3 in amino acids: CASSGSGRSGANVLTF. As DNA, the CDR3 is TGTGCCAGCAGTGGTAGCGGGAGATCCGGGGCCAACGTCCTGACTTTC.

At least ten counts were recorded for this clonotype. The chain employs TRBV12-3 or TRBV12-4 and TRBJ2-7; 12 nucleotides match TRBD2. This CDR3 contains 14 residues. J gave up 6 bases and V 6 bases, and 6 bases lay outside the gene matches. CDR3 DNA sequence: TGTGCCAGCAGCCCTAGCGGGAGGGGTGGCGAGCAGTACTTC. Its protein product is CASSPSGRGGEQYF.

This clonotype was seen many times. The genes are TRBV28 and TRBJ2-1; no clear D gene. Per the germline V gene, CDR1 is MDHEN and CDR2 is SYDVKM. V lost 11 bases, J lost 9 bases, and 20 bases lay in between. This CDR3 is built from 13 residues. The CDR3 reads CAAAPQRTSEQFF. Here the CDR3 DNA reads TGTGCCGCGGCCCCGCAACGGACGAGTGAGCAGTTCTTC.

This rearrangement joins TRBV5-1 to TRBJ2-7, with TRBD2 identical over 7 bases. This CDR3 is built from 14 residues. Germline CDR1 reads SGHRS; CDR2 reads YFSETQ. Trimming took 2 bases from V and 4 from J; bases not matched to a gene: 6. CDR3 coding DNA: TGCGCCAGCAGCTTAAATAGGGAGGGGTACGAGCAGTACTTC. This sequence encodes CASSLNREGYEQYF.

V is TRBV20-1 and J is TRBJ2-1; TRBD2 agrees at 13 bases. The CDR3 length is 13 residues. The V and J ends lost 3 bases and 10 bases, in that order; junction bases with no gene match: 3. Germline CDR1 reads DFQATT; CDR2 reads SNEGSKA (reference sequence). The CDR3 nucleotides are TGCAGTGCTAGCCCGGGACTAGCGGGGGAGCAGTTCTTC. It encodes CSASPGLAGEQFF.

The CDR3 nucleotides are TGTGCCAGCAGTTTGGACTTACCAACTAATGAAAAACTGTTTTTT. It yields the protein CASSLDLPTNEKLFF. This chain joins TRBV28 and TRBJ1-4; D not certain. The CDR3 loop spans 15 amino acids. The ends were cut back, 3 bases at V and 0 bases at J, with 8 bases in the middle. The germline gives CDR1 MDHEN, CDR2 SYDVKM.

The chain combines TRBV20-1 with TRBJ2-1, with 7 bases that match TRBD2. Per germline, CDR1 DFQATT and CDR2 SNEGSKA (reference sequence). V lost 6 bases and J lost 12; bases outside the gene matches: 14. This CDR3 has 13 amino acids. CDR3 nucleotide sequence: TGCAGTGCGGAACACTATGGGACGGGGGGGCAGTTCTTC. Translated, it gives CSAEHYGTGGQFF.

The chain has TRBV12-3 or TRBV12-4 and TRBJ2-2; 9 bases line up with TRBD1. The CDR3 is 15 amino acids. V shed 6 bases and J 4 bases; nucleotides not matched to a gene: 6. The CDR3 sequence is CASRHPDRGTGELFF. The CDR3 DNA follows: TGTGCCAGCAGACATCCGGACAGGGGCACCGGGGAGCTGTTTTTT.

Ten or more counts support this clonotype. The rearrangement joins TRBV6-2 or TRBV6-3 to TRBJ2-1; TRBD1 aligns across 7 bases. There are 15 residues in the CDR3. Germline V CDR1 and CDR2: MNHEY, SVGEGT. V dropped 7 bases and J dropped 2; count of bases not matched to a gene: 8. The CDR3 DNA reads TGTGCCAGCAAAGAAAGACAGGGAACCTACAATGAGCAGTTCTTC. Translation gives CASKERQGTYNEQFF.

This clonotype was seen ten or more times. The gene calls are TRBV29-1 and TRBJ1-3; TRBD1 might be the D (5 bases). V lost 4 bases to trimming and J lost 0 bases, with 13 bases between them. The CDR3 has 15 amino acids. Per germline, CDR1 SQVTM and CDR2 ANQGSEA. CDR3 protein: CSVAPGRSSGNTIYF. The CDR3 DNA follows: TGCAGCGTTGCTCCGGGACGAAGCTCTGGAAACACCATATATTTT.

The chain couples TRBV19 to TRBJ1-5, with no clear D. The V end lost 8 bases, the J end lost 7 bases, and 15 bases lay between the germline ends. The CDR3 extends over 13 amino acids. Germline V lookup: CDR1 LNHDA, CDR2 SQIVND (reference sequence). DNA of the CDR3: TGTGCCAGTGCTCCGATGGGCATCCAGCCCCAGCATTTT. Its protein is CASAPMGIQPQHF.

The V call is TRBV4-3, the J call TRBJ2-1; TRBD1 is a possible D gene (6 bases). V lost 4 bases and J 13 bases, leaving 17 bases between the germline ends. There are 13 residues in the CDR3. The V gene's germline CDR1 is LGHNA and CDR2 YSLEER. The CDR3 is CASSPNIGDTQFF. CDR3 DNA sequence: TGCGCCAGCAGCCCCAACATCGGGGACACTCAGTTCTTC.